This section outlines one T cell receptor beta chain sequence together with its context. It lacks a known antigen. Base qualities were left out, and no much larger clone turns up one base away. This entry is derived from a study of CD8 T cells in Susac syndrome (dated by TCRdb to about 2019). A note on the overall study: Repertoire sequencing was used to test whether CD8+ T cell activation and differentiation in Susac syndrome was antigen driven. Clonality of the CD8+ T cell repertoire was compared between roughly eleven healthy donors, about 14 Susac syndrome patients and under 16 multiple sclerosis patients.

What the study reported, not specific to this receptor: The number of individuals in the TCR sequencing and HLA analysis was acknowledged as relatively small.

RNA was extracted using the RNeasy kit, and roughly 0.5 to 1 microgram was reverse transcribed with random hexamers. TCR beta CDR3 regions were amplified with the immunoSEQ multiplex PCR assay covering 54 Vbeta and 13 Jbeta segments. PCR amplification bias was corrected by using a synthetic template baseline for primer optimization and computational correction. The paper's processing steps were these. Reads were annotated to V, D and J genes per IMGT and analyzed with immunoSEQ Analyzer, keeping only productive sequences. To calculate clonality, Shannon entropy was normalized by log2 of the number of productive unique sequences and then subtracted from one. For each patient and control, public and private clones were evaluated among the 100 most prevalent clones. A clone was defined as Susac-specific if it was absent from the healthy and MS cohorts, from about 1,100 published viral clones and from other ImmuneACCESS disease sequences. TCRdb trimmed the raw reads at Q25, called clones with MiXCR and kept productive beta chains. Each CDR3 protein appears once, grouped with its most common genes and DNA. These V and J calls derive from TCRdb rather than the authors' analysis. The sample table lists around 300,000 distinct CDR3 sequences, approximately 85% of them with a count of one. Clones ranked in the top ten supply roughly 0.22% of the sample.

High-throughput TCR beta sequencing profiled peripheral blood CD8+ and CD4+ T cells from healthy donors, Susac syndrome patients and multiple sclerosis patients. The multiple sclerosis controls were treatment-naive patients who had stable or active relapsing-remitting disease and met the revised McDonald criteria. Bulk CD8+ and CD4+ T cells were purified magnetically by negative isolation, whereas CD8+ TEMRA cells were enriched by FACS. Blood was collected in EDTA tubes and processed within 24 hours, with PBMCs isolated through density gradient centrifugation. PBMCs destined for TCR sequencing were cryopreserved in liquid nitrogen and later thawed in a 37 °C water bath. The sorted or isolated CD4+, CD8+ and CD8+ TEMRA cells had a purity of 90% or higher. This clonotype originated in a human donor with multiple sclerosis. Source material: CD8+ T cells from PBMCs.

Read as DNA, the sequence is TGTGCCAGCAGTTTATCGGGGAGGGATCAGCCCCAGCATTTT. Its translation is CASSLSGRDQPQHF. Here the chain combines TRBV27 and TRBJ1-5; no D gene is confidently identified. The CDR3 holds 14 amino acids from the cysteine to the phenylalanine. Just the 42-base CDR3 DNA is kept, in frame starting at base 1. CDR1 and CDR2, looked up from the germline V gene (reference sequence), are MNHEY and SMNVEV. V drops 0 bases and J drops 5 bases, leaving 8 bases in between.